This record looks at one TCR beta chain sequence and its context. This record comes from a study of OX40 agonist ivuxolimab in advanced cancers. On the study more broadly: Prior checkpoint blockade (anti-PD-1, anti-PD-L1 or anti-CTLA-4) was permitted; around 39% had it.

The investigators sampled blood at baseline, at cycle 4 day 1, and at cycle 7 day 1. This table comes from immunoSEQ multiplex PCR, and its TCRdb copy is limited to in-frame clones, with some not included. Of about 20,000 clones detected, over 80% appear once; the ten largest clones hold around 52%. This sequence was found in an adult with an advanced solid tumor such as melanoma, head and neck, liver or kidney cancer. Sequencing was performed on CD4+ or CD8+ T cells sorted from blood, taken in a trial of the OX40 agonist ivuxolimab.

The CDR3 DNA follows: TGCGCCAGCAGGGACCCACCGTACAGGGGGCTGGGTGAAAAACTGTTTTTT. Its translation: CASRDPPYRGLGEKLFF. J is TRBJ1-4 and V is TRBV10-1; 9 bases line up with TRBD1. The J segment lost 7 bases and the V segment lost 6 bases, leaving 15 bases of the junction unmatched. There are 17 residues in the CDR3. Germline V CDR1 and CDR2: WNHNN, SYGVQD (reference sequence).